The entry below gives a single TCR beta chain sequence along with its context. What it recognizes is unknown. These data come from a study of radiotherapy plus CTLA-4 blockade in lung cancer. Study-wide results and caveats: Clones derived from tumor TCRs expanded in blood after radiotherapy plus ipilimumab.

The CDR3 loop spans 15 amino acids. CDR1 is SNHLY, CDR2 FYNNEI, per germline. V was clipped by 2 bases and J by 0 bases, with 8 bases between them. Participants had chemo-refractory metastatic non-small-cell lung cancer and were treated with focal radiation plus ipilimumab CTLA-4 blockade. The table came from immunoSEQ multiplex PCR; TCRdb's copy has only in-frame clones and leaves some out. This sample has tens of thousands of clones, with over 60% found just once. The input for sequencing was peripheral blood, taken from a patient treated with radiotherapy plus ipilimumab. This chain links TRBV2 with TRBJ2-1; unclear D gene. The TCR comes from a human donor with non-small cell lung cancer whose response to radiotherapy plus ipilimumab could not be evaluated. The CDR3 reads CASSEPPSSYNEQFF. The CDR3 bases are TGTGCCAGCAGTGAACCGCCTAGCTCCTACAATGAGCAGTTCTTC.